These 23 T cell receptor beta chains share one sample of origin, sequenced in a study of blood T cells in healthy people across ages. The use of a sample-barcoded 5' primer and a J-beta primer mix characterized a second PCR of roughly 7 to 12 cycles. MiXCR, run by TCRdb on the 5' RACE reads, gives a single entry per CDR3 protein. The profile shows 600,000 to 1,000,000 distinct CDR3 sequences, 55% to 70% of them singletons. The sample consisted of blood. The receptor set was obtained from a man aged 25-40 years in good health.

This clonotype was found a few times. The chain recombines TRBV12-3 or TRBV12-4 with TRBJ1-5; weak D call: TRBD1 (6 bases). This CDR3 comprises 15 residues. Trimming removed 3 bases at V and 1 base at J, with 10 bases between. Here the CDR3 DNA reads TGTGCCAGCAGTTTGGGGACAACGAGCAATCAGCCCCAGCATTTT. It yields the protein CASSLGTTSNQPQHF.

V gene TRBV7-9 combines with J gene TRBJ1-5; unclear D gene. The germline CDR1 and CDR2 sequences are SEHNR and FQNEAQ (reference sequence). CDR3 size: 15 residues. The ends were cut back, 4 bases at V and 3 bases at J, with 13 bases in the middle. The CDR3 here is CASSSAVADNQPQHF. The CDR3, as DNA: TGTGCCAGCAGCTCCGCGGTAGCCGACAATCAGCCCCAGCATTTT.

The rearrangement uses TRBV11-2 and TRBJ2-7; maybe TRBD2 (6 bases). The germline gives CDR1 SGHAT, CDR2 FQNNGV. The ends were cut back, 6 bases at V and 1 base at J, with 13 bases in the middle. The CDR3 has 14 residues. CDR3 DNA: TGTGCCAGCAGACCAGGCGGGGCATCCTACGAGCAGTACTTC. This encodes CASRPGGASYEQYF.

The chain links TRBV7-7 to TRBJ1-2; the match to TRBD1 covers 8 bases. The CDR3 runs to 18 residues. Germline trimming cut 0 bases from V and 7 bases from J; bases unmatched to any gene: 16. Germline lookup yields CDR1 SSHAT and CDR2 FNYEAQ (reference sequence). The CDR3: CASSLARRGRESGCGYTF. In DNA, the CDR3 is TGTGCCAGCAGCTTAGCGCGCAGGGGGCGCGAGTCAGGTTGTGGCTACACCTTC.

The chain joins TRBV7-9 to TRBJ2-3, with TRBD1 matching over 8 bases. The junction had 13 bases not matched to a gene; V was cut back by 4 bases and J by 4 bases. This CDR3 is built from 17 residues. The germline V gene has CDR1 SEHNR and CDR2 FQNEAQ (reference sequence). CDR3 bases: TGTGCCAGCAGCTATGAAACGGACAGGGTGTACTCAGATACGCAGTATTTT. This encodes CASSYETDRVYSDTQYF.

This clonotype was seen more than once but under ten times. The chain has TRBV9 and TRBJ2-5, with 7 bases that match TRBD2. The CDR3 spans 15 residues. Germline CDR1 SGDLS, CDR2 YYNGEE. After removal of 1 base from V and 4 bases from J, the junction contained 7 bases not matched to a gene. CDR3 protein: CASSVTREGRETQYF. The CDR3 DNA reads TGTGCCAGCAGCGTAACGAGGGAGGGACGAGAGACCCAGTACTTC. The variable domain in full, with the rest retrieved from reference TRBV9 and TRBJ2-5, is DSGVTQTPKHLITATGQRVTLRCSPRSGDLSVYWYQQSLDQGLQFLIQYYNGEERAKGNILERFSAQQFPDLHSELNLSSLELGDSALYFCASSVTREGRETQYFGPGTRLLVL.

A word on this clonotype: This may be a read error, as it is one base from a much larger clone. The J gene is TRBJ2-7, the V gene TRBV2, with D perhaps matching TRBD2 (6 bases). CDR3 length equals 14 residues. Germline V gives CDR1 SNHLY, CDR2 FYNNEI. The CDR3 sequence is CTSNFFGGGYEQYF. CDR3 DNA sequence: TGTACCAGCAATTTTTTCGGGGGAGGCTACGAGCAGTACTTC.

CDR3 bases: TGCGCCAGCAGCCAAGGCGGGGGAGTGGTTAACACTGAAGCTTTCTTT. As protein: CASSQGGGVVNTEAFF. The chain employs TRBV4-3 and TRBJ1-1; TRBD1 is a possible D gene (5 bases). The CDR3 totals 16 residues. V lost 1 base to trimming and J lost 2 bases, with 14 bases between them. Looked up from germline, CDR1 is LGHNA and CDR2 is YSLEER.

Concerning this clonotype itself: A clone one base away is much larger, so this may be a read error. V usage is TRBV7-6 and J usage is TRBJ2-7, with unresolved D. The DNA end is more similar to TRBJ2-1, so the J call may be wrong. CDR1 and CDR2 (germline): SGHVS, FNYEAQ. This CDR3 is built from 13 residues. DNA of the CDR3: TGTGCCAGCAGCTTAGCAGGGAACTACGAGCAGTTCTTC. This translates into CASSLAGNYEQFF.

This chain uses TRBV12-3 or TRBV12-4 with TRBJ1-5, with D hard to call. The CDR3 loop spans 13 amino acids. Trimming took 3 bases from V and 5 from J, leaving 8 bases between them. CDR3 coding DNA: TGTGCCAGCAGTTTCCGTACTGATCAGCCCCAGCATTTT. Translation gives CASSFRTDQPQHF.

This chain uses TRBV4-2 with TRBJ1-6; D not resolved. The CDR3 has 14 amino acids. The germline gives CDR1 LGHNA, CDR2 YNFKEQ. Trimming took 4 bases from V and 9 from J, leaving 13 bases between them. In DNA, the CDR3 is TGTGCCAGCAGCCCGGGGAGTCCGGGTTCACCCCTCCACTTT. It yields the protein CASSPGSPGSPLHF.

Worth noting for this clonotype: At one end the junction does not follow the germline gene, possibly because of a read error. The chain recombines TRBV7-7 with TRBJ2-4; perhaps TRBD1 as D (5 bases). Gene TRBJ2-7 matches the end of the DNA better, so the J call may be wrong. CDR3 length equals 13 residues. From germline, CDR1 is SSHAT and CDR2 FNYEAQ (reference sequence). CDR3 residues: CASSLSLGAEQYF. The CDR3 DNA sequence: TGTGCTAGCAGCTTAAGCCTTGGGGCCGAGCAGTACTTC.

As regards this clonotype: A much larger clone is a single base away; this may be a read error. The J gene is TRBJ2-3, the V gene TRBV7-2, with 9 bases identical to TRBD2. V lost 4 bases, J lost 2 bases, and 7 bases stayed unmatched. Germline assignment: CDR1 SGHTA and CDR2 FQGNSA. This CDR3 is built from 16 residues. Written as DNA, the CDR3 is TGTGCCAGCAGCTGGGCGGGAGGGCCTGACACAGATACGCAGTATTTT. Encoded protein: CASSWAGGPDTDTQYF. Full variable domain (outside the CDR3, taken from reference TRBV7-2 and TRBJ2-3): GAGVSQSPSNKVTEKGKDVELRCDPISGHTALYWYRQSLGQGLEFLIYFQGNSAPDKSGLPSDRFSAERTGGSVSTLTIQRTQQEDSAVYLCASSWAGGPDTDTQYFGPGTRLTVL.

This clonotype was seen a single time. The rearrangement links TRBV18 to TRBJ2-7; no clear D. This CDR3 has 13 amino acids. V was shortened by 8 bases and J by 0 bases, with 11 bases between the two germline ends. Germline CDR1 reads KGHSH; CDR2 reads LQKENI. The CDR3 bases are TGTGCCAGCCAAGTACGAAGCTCCTACGAGCAGTACTTC. Translating gives CASQVRSSYEQYF.

This chain links TRBV9 with TRBJ2-1; 9 bases align to TRBD2. The CDR3 is 15 amino acids. Trimming removed 7 bases from V and 1 base from J; junction bases left unmatched: 6. Germline V CDR1 and CDR2: SGDLS, YYNGEE. The CDR3 coding sequence is TGTGCCAGCGGGGAGCGGGGGGCGTCCTACAATGAGCAGTTCTTC. Protein product: CASGERGASYNEQFF.

The chain uses TRBV6-1 and TRBJ2-5; no definite D call. Germline V gives CDR1 MNHNS, CDR2 SASEGT. Deletions cut 2 bases from V and 11 bases from J, with 15 bases between. This CDR3 region has 13 residues. The CDR3 loop reads CASSEMQPGKQYF. The CDR3 nucleotides are TGTGCCAGCAGTGAAATGCAGCCTGGCAAGCAGTACTTC.

J is TRBJ1-5 and V is TRBV10-3; D call uncertain. This CDR3 contains 14 residues. From germline, CDR1 is ENHRY and CDR2 SYGVKD. The V end lost 3 bases, the J end lost 3 bases, and 9 bases lay between the germline ends. The CDR3 coding sequence is TGTGCCATCAGTGACACTGGACCCAATCAGCCCCAGCATTTT. Protein: CAISDTGPNQPQHF.

This clonotype has only one observation. The chain joins TRBV14 to TRBJ2-1; 7 bases agree with TRBD1. The better agreement between TRBJ2-7 and the DNA end casts doubt on the J call. Germline-derived CDR1 and CDR2 are SGHDN and FVKESK. This CDR3 spans 15 amino acids. The DNA of the CDR3 is TGTGCCAGCAGCCGCTCAGGGGGTCTTTACAATGAGCAGTACTTC. Its translation: CASSRSGGLYNEQYF.

The sample holds many counts of this clonotype. The V call is TRBV12-3 or TRBV12-4, the J call TRBJ2-1; 9 nucleotides align to TRBD2. This CDR3 is built from 16 residues. V trimming: 8 bases; J trimming: 5 bases; junction bases outside the gene matches: 13. The CDR3 is CASSLWGSGRNNEQFF. The CDR3 DNA is TGTGCCAGCTCCCTCTGGGGTAGCGGGAGAAACAATGAGCAGTTCTTC.

Only a few counts were recorded for this clonotype. The chain joins TRBV7-9 to TRBJ2-7; D uncertain. V was trimmed by 5 bases and J by 6 bases, leaving 14 bases between them. The CDR3 totals 13 residues. Germline V gene sequence: CDR1 SEHNR, CDR2 FQNEAQ (reference sequence). The CDR3 loop is CASSPKPYGEQYF. CDR3 nucleotide sequence: TGTGCCAGCAGCCCCAAGCCGTATGGCGAGCAGTACTTC.

The chain joins TRBV14 to TRBJ2-2; D ambiguous. CDR1 SGHDN and CDR2 FVKESK come from the germline V gene. This CDR3 has 16 residues. Trimming removed 3 bases from V and 2 bases from J, with 13 bases in between. The CDR3 spells CASSHQLTDNTGELFF. Written as DNA, the CDR3 is TGTGCCAGCAGCCACCAATTGACGGATAACACCGGGGAGCTGTTTTTT.

This chain uses TRBV21-1 with TRBJ1-6. TRBV21-1 is tagged as a pseudogene. This CDR3 is built from 18 residues. The CDR3 region has the DNA TGTGCCAGCAGCAAAGTTAGACCGCTGAGCTCCTATAATTCACCCCTCCACTTT. This gives the protein CASSKVRPLSSYNSPLHF.

The genes are TRBV27 and TRBJ2-5, with TRBD2 as a possible D gene (6 bases). CDR1 is MNHEY and CDR2 is SMNVEV in the germline V gene (reference sequence). This CDR3 spans 14 amino acids. Trimming left V 7 bases short and J 5 bases short, with 17 bases between. This CDR3 is CASNDGGDLETQYF. The DNA for the CDR3 is TGTGCCAGCAACGACGGGGGAGATCTCGAGACCCAGTACTTC.